A selection of T cell receptor beta chains follows, all from one sample in a study of T cells after yellow fever vaccination. TCRdb re-called the 5' RACE reads with MiXCR, one entry per CDR3 protein. Of hundreds of thousands of distinct CDR3 sequences listed, around 20% were seen once; the top ten hold 15% to 20%. Sample: PBMCs, taken before the yellow fever booster vaccination. Every receptor here comes from a man younger than 35 who received the YFV17D yellow fever vaccine. CDR3s include the opening cysteine and the closing phenylalanine or tryptophan. The D gene is left open where the match is weak. Some rows have no size entry. The others give once, few or many, or a class for an expanded clone.

TRBV7-2	TRBJ1-4	.	.	TGTGCCAGCAGCCCACGGGTGGGTGGTGCAGGGGAAAAACTGTTTTTT	CASSPRVGGAGEKLFF
TRBV24-1	TRBJ2-3	TRBD1	many	TGTGCCACCAGCATGTCGGGACAGGGACACAGCACAGATACGCAGTATTTT	CATSMSGQGHSTDTQYF
TRBV7-3	TRBJ2-3	.	many	TGTGCCAGCAGCTTATACGCTTCAAAGACAGATACGCAGTATTTT	CASSLYASKTDTQYF
TRBV11-2	TRBJ2-5	TRBD1	few	TGTGCCAGCAGCTTAGATCGGGACAGGGGGCGCGCAGAGACCCAGTACTTC	CASSLDRDRGRAETQYF
TRBV20-1	TRBJ2-1	TRBD1	few	TGCAGTGAATCGACAGGGACAGGGAACAATGAGCAGTTCTTC	CSESTGTGNNEQFF
TRBV14	TRBJ2-4	.	few	TGTGCCAGCAGCCAACTTTTAGGTGTAGCCAAAAACATTCAGTACTTC	CASSQLLGVAKNIQYF
TRBV7-9	TRBJ2-3	.	.	TGTGCCAGCAGCCCTACCCGAATTCACGAGGATACGCAGTATTTT	CASSPTRIHEDTQYF
TRBV20-1	TRBJ2-2	.	.	TGCAGTGCTAGAGATCCTTTGCGGGGGAACACCGGGGAGCTGTTTTTT	CSARDPLRGNTGELFF
TRBV3-1	TRBJ2-5	.	.	TGTGCCAGCAGCCAAGATTTGGCAGGGAGAGTCGGAGAGACCCAGTACTTC	CASSQDLAGRVGETQYF
TRBV7-2	TRBJ1-3	.	.	TGTGCCAGCAGCTTATATACGGGAAACACCATATATTTT	CASSLYTGNTIYF
TRBV6-6	TRBJ1-4	.	few	TGTGCCAGCAGCCCCCTGGGTAGGGTGGGAGATGAAAAACTGTTTTTT	CASSPLGRVGDEKLFF
TRBV2	TRBJ1-2	.	once	TGTGCCAGCAGTGAGGGGGTGTGGGCGTATGGCTACACCTTC	CASSEGVWAYGYTF
TRBV4-2	TRBJ1-4	.	many	TGTGCCAGCAGCCCCCAGGCAACTAATGAAAAACTGTTTTTT	CASSPQATNEKLFF
TRBV18	TRBJ1-1	.	few	TGTGCCAGCTCACCAGGGTATCGCACTGAAGCTTTCTTT	CASSPGYRTEAFF
TRBV19	TRBJ2-6	TRBD1	.	TGTGCCAGTAGGGGACAGCTCTCTGGGGCCAACGTCCTGACTTTC	CASRGQLSGANVLTF
TRBV20-1	TRBJ2-7	.	many	TGCAGTGCTCCCCAACAGTGGGGTCACGAGCAGTACTTC	CSAPQQWGHEQYF
TRBV6-5	TRBJ1-4	.	many	TGTGCCAGCAGTTCGGGCGGCGAAAAACTGTTTTTT	CASSSGGEKLFF
TRBV12-3/TRBV12-4	TRBJ2-5	TRBD2	.	TGTGCCAGCACCGGGAGGACTAGCGGGGGGGCATCAGAGACCCAGTACTTC	CASTGRTSGGASETQYF
TRBV12-3/TRBV12-4	TRBJ1-6	.	few	TGTGCCAGCAGTTTTGGGGGGTCACCCCTCCACTTT	CASSFGGSPLHF
TRBV20-1	TRBJ1-2	.	few	TGCAGTGCTAGAGATCTCATCAGGAACTATGGCTACACCTTC	CSARDLIRNYGYTF
TRBV18	TRBJ2-1	.	.	TGTGCCAGCTCGCTCGGACAAGGAAAGTACAATGAGCAGTTCTTC	CASSLGQGKYNEQFF
TRBV28	TRBJ2-3	.	few	TGTGCCAGCAGAATGACGGGTGTGGATACGCAGTATTTT	CASRMTGVDTQYF
TRBV7-6	TRBJ2-3	TRBD2	.	TGTGCCAGCAGCTCAGGACTAGCGGCTCCCCTTGTCGTAGATACGCAGTATTTT	CASSSGLAAPLVVDTQYF
TRBV4-2	TRBJ2-3	.	.	TGTGCCAGCAGCCTCGGGCCAATTTCAGATACGCAGTATTTT	CASSLGPISDTQYF
TRBV20-1	TRBJ2-1	TRBD2	few	TGCAGTGCTAGAGATACGGGGAGGGCCTACAATGAGCAGTTCTTC	CSARDTGRAYNEQFF
TRBV4-2	TRBJ1-1	.	.	TGTGCCAGCAGCCAAGTTGGAAGTAGACGAGCTTTCTTT	CASSQVGSRRAFF
TRBV5-1	TRBJ1-1	TRBD1	.	TGCGCCAGCAGCTTTATTACAGGGGGACTGAACACTGAAGCTTTCTTT	CASSFITGGLNTEAFF
TRBV7-2	TRBJ1-4	TRBD1	.	TGTGCGTCCAGGGGGGCAGCGGGTGAAAAACTGTTTTTT	CASRGAAGEKLFF
TRBV7-8	TRBJ2-1	.	once	TGTGCCAGCAGCCCTAGTCAGGGGAGATACAATGAGCAGTTCTTC	CASSPSQGRYNEQFF
TRBV18	TRBJ1-6	TRBD1	.	TGTGCCAGCTCATCCGGACAGGGCGATTCACCCCTCCACTTT	CASSSGQGDSPLHF
TRBV3-1	TRBJ2-1	TRBD1	.	TGTGCCAGCAGCCAATCCGGGACAGCCTCCTACAATGAGCAGTTCTTC	CASSQSGTASYNEQFF
TRBV5-1	TRBJ1-6	TRBD1	few	TGCGCCAGCGGGACAGGGGATTCACCGCTCCACTTT	CASGTGDSPLHF
TRBV10-3	TRBJ2-2	.	.	TGTGCCATCAGTGAGAACGTTGGTGGGGGAAGGAACACCGGGGAGCTGTTTTTT	CAISENVGGGRNTGELFF
TRBV28	TRBJ2-2	.	few	TGTGCCAGCAGGGTTCCGGCCGGGGAGCTGTTTTTT	CASRVPAGELFF
TRBV7-3	TRBJ2-2	.	few	TGTGCCAGCAGCCATCGGGCTGACGGGGAGCTGTTTTTT	CASSHRADGELFF
TRBV29-1	TRBJ2-5	.	.	TGCAGCGCCGCGTGGGTTATCTCGGAGACCCAGTACTTC	CSAAWVISETQYF
TRBV24-1	TRBJ1-1	.	.	TGTGCCACCGGGTTAGCGGGTGGCGTTTTCTTT	CATGLAGGVFF
TRBV4-1	TRBJ1-6	.	few	TGCGCCAGCAGGCTTGCCGGGCGGGGCTCCTATAATTCACCCCTCCACTTT	CASRLAGRGSYNSPLHF
TRBV29-1	TRBJ2-2	TRBD1	.	TGCAGCGTTGAAGGGACAGGGGGCACCGGGGAGCTGTTTTTT	CSVEGTGGTGELFF
TRBV6-1	TRBJ2-4	.	few	TGTGCCAGCAGTGAGAGGTACGCCAAAAACATTCAGTACTTC	CASSERYAKNIQYF
TRBV7-9	TRBJ1-2	.	few	TGTGCCAGCAGCTTAGCGCTTGGCAGAAACTATGGCTACACCTTC	CASSLALGRNYGYTF
TRBV5-6	TRBJ1-1	.	.	TGTGCCAGCAGCTTGGGAGACAGGTTGAACACTGAAGCTTTCTTT	CASSLGDRLNTEAFF
TRBV7-8	TRBJ1-2	.	.	TGTGCCAGCAGCTTAGCGCTAGGGAACCTCCACACCTTC	CASSLALGNLHTF
TRBV6-5	TRBJ2-7	.	.	TGTGCCAGCCCGATGGGCCGTTCCTACGAGCAGTACTTC	CASPMGRSYEQYF
TRBV6-5	TRBJ2-7	.	.	TGTGCCAGCAGCCTGAAGTGGAATGAGGAGCAGTACTTC	CASSLKWNEEQYF
TRBV7-2	TRBJ1-2	TRBD1	.	TGTGCCAGCACTCCACCAGGGGGCATGGGATATGGCTACACCTTC	CASTPPGGMGYGYTF
TRBV27	TRBJ2-5	TRBD2	few	TGTGCCAGCAGAATAGCGGGGGGGAAGACCCAGTACTTC	CASRIAGGKTQYF
TRBV20-1	TRBJ1-2	TRBD1	.	TGCAGTGCCCTCTGGACAGGGTCTGGCTACACCTTC	CSALWTGSGYTF
TRBV29-1	TRBJ2-1	.	.	TGCAGCGTCGAACTCCACAATGAGCAGTTCTTC	CSVELHNEQFF
TRBV2	TRBJ2-1	.	.	TGTGCCAGCATAGATGTTCTAGTAGGGGCGAATGAGCAGTTCTTC	CASIDVLVGANEQFF
TRBV5-1	TRBJ1-1	TRBD1	.	TGCGCCAGCAGCTTGGATACAGGGGGCGCGGGTAAAGCTTTCTTT	CASSLDTGGAGKAFF
TRBV4-3	TRBJ1-5	.	.	TGCGCCAGCAGCCAAGATCGTCAGGAGAATCAGCCCCAGCATTTT	CASSQDRQENQPQHF
TRBV18	TRBJ2-5	TRBD1	.	TGTGCCAGCTCACCATTAACGACAGGGGGCACGGGGACCCAGTACTTC	CASSPLTTGGTGTQYF
TRBV5-5	TRBJ2-5	TRBD1	many	TGTGCCAGCAACCGAGACGGACAGGGGAGGGAGACCCAGTACTTC	CASNRDGQGRETQYF
TRBV4-1	TRBJ2-5	TRBD2	few	TGCGCCAGCAGCCGAGGGACTACCGGGGGAGAGACCCAGTACTTC	CASSRGTTGGETQYF
TRBV6-1	TRBJ2-5	TRBD1	many	TGTGCCAGCAGTCGAGCGACGGGACAGGGCTTTAGAGAGACCCAGTACTTC	CASSRATGQGFRETQYF